Following are 32 T cell receptor beta chains from one sample sequenced in a study of siplizumab effects on memory and regulatory T cells. Sequenced by immunoSEQ multiplex PCR; TCRdb stores in-frame clones only, minus some. The data contain tens of thousands of clones, 87% of them singletons. Specimen: Tregs sorted from blood. The receptors shown here come from a human donor in good health.

The chain employs TRBV27 and TRBJ1-1; weak D call: TRBD1 (5 bases). This CDR3 comprises 15 residues. In germline, CDR1 is MNHEY, CDR2 SMNVEV (reference sequence). The V end was cut by 2 bases, the J end by 0 bases, with 10 bases between. CDR3 protein: CASSLRGLMNTEAFF. The DNA of the CDR3 is TGTGCCAGCAGTTTAAGGGGACTGATGAACACTGAAGCTTTCTTT.

The rearrangement uses TRBV6-1 and TRBJ2-2, with 10 bases identical to TRBD1. CDR3 length: 16 residues. The germline gives CDR1 MNHNS, CDR2 SASEGT. The ends lost 3 bases at V and 3 bases at J; junction bases unmatched: 4. CDR3 in DNA: TGTGCCAGCAGTGAGGGGGGACAGGGGTACACCGGGGAGCTGTTTTTT. Translation: CASSEGGQGYTGELFF.

Only one count was recorded for this clone. The J gene is TRBJ2-7, the V gene TRBV15; D is perhaps TRBD1 (6 bases). This CDR3 spans 19 amino acids. Trimming shortened V by 0 bases and J by 1 base, and 22 bases separated the two germline ends. Germline V gene sequence: CDR1 LNHNV, CDR2 YYDKDF (reference sequence). CDR3 sequence reads: CATSRESPKTHTGSYEQYF. For the CDR3, the DNA is TGTGCCACCAGCAGAGAGTCCCCTAAGACACACACAGGGTCCTACGAGCAGTACTTC.

As to this clone: The sample carries other DNA sequences with the same CDR3. The rearrangement uses TRBV28 and TRBJ1-5, with a weak D call TRBD1 (5 bases). Per germline, CDR1 MDHEN and CDR2 SYDVKM. V lost 2 bases and J lost 7, with 12 bases in between. The CDR3 loop spans 14 amino acids. The CDR3 sequence is CASSLRQGGQPQHF. As DNA, the CDR3 is TGTGCCAGCAGTTTACGGCAGGGCGGCCAGCCCCAGCATTTT.

The chain has TRBV18 and TRBJ2-1; perhaps TRBD1 as D (6 bases). Trimming shortened V by 4 bases and J by 0 bases, and 13 bases separated the two germline ends. The CDR3 runs to 16 residues. Germline V lookup: CDR1 KGHSH, CDR2 LQKENI. The CDR3 coding sequence is TGTGCCAGCTCACGTATTCAGGGGAACTCCTACAATGAGCAGTTCTTC. Translated, it gives CASSRIQGNSYNEQFF.

V gene TRBV19 combines with J gene TRBJ1-5; D not resolved. V lost 0 bases to trimming and J lost 2 bases, with 5 bases between them. This CDR3 spans 14 amino acids. Germline values: CDR1 LNHDA, CDR2 SQIVND (reference sequence). The CDR3, as DNA: TGTGCCAGTAGTATAGATCAGGGCAATCAGCCCCAGCATTTT. Protein product: CASSIDQGNQPQHF.

The genes are TRBV11-1 and TRBJ1-2; D is undetermined. From germline, CDR1 is SGHAT and CDR2 FQDESV (reference sequence). V was shortened by 3 bases and J by 4 bases, with 12 bases between the two germline ends. This CDR3 spans 14 amino acids. The CDR3 reads CASSFTADAYGYTF. CDR3 coding DNA: TGTGCCAGCAGCTTCACCGCCGATGCCTATGGCTACACCTTC.

The rearrangement links TRBV10-3 to TRBJ1-2, with 10 nucleotides matching TRBD1. The CDR3 has 13 residues. Trimming took 9 bases from V and 4 from J; bases not matched to a gene: 5. Germline V lookup: CDR1 ENHRY, CDR2 SYGVKD. This chain's CDR3 is CAIGQGVSYGYTF. The CDR3 nucleotides are TGTGCCATAGGACAGGGGGTTTCCTATGGCTACACCTTC.

The chain combines TRBV30 with TRBJ1-1; TRBD1 aligns across 8 bases. CDR3 length: 14 residues. The germline V gene has CDR1 GTSNPN and CDR2 SVGIG (reference sequence). V was pared by 0 bases and J by 1 base, with 1 base of the junction left unmatched. The CDR3 DNA sequence: TGTGCCTGGAGTGTCGGGACAGGGAACACTGAAGCTTTCTTT. This translates into CAWSVGTGNTEAFF. Using reference TRBV30 and TRBJ1-1 for the parts outside the CDR3, the full variable domain is SQTIHQWPATLVQPVGSPLSLECTVEGTSNPNLYWYRQAAGRGLQLLFYSVGIGQISSEVPQNLSASRPQDRQFILSSKKLLLSDSGFYLCAWSVGTGNTEAFFGQGTRLTVV.

This rearrangement joins TRBV5-1 to TRBJ2-5; no clear D gene. The CDR3 spans 13 residues. From germline, CDR1 is SGHRS and CDR2 YFSETQ. V was trimmed by 1 base and J by 2 bases, leaving 6 bases between them. CDR3 sequence (DNA): TGCGCCAGCAGCTTGACGGCTCAAGAGACCCAGTACTTC. Translating it yields CASSLTAQETQYF.

The rearrangement links TRBV11-2 to TRBJ1-4, with TRBD1 matching 9 bases. CDR1 SGHAT and CDR2 FQNNGV come from the germline V gene. This CDR3 has 14 amino acids. V shed 1 base and J 12 bases; nucleotides not matched to a gene: 6. The CDR3 DNA sequence: TGTGCCAGCAGCTTAGCCGGGACAGGGATGGAACTGTTTTTT. Its protein is CASSLAGTGMELFF. The variable domain in full, completed from reference TRBV11-2 and TRBJ1-4, reads EAGVAQSPRYKIIEKRQSVAFWCNPISGHATLYWYQQILGQGPKLLIQFQNNGVVDDSQLPKDRFSAERLKGVDSTLKIQPAKLEDSAVYLCASSLAGTGMELFFGSGTQLSVL.

The chain links TRBV6-6 to TRBJ1-1, with TRBD1 matching over 9 bases. Germline lookup yields CDR1 MNHNY and CDR2 SVGAGI (reference sequence). The CDR3 runs 13 residues. J was trimmed by 10 bases and V by 5 bases; bases with no gene match: 8. In DNA, the CDR3 is TGTGCCAGCAGTAATCCGGGACAGGGTTTAGCTTTCTTT. It codes for CASSNPGQGLAFF.

The chain uses TRBV6-5 and TRBJ1-2, with a tentative D call TRBD1 (5 bases). Germline CDR1 and CDR2: MNHEY and SVGAGI. This CDR3 contains 13 residues. Trimming took 2 bases from V and 3 from J, leaving 7 bases between them. CDR3 coding DNA: TGTGCCAGCAGTTACCAGGGCGACTATGGCTACACCTTC. It encodes CASSYQGDYGYTF.

V is TRBV4-3 and J is TRBJ2-3; tentatively, D is TRBD2 (6 bases). CDR1 is LGHNA and CDR2 is YSLEER in the germline V gene. The CDR3 contains 13 residues. V was shortened by 8 bases and J by 1 base, with 10 bases between the two germline ends. In nucleotides, the CDR3 is TGCGCCAGCGGGATAGCGGGCACAGATACGCAGTATTTT. Protein: CASGIAGTDTQYF.

The chain employs TRBV14 and TRBJ1-6; TRBD1 is a possible D gene (6 bases). Germline V CDR1 and CDR2: SGHDN, FVKESK. This CDR3 comprises 16 residues. The ends were cut back, 1 base at V and 7 bases at J, with 14 bases in the middle. The CDR3 sequence: CASSQGVGGRNSPLHF. In DNA form, the CDR3 reads TGTGCCAGCAGCCAAGGGGTAGGGGGGAGAAATTCACCCCTCCACTTT.

The V and J genes are TRBV2 and TRBJ2-5, with 7 bases aligning to TRBD2. The CDR3 length is 16 residues. The junction had 15 bases not matched to a gene; V was cut back by 7 bases and J by 4 bases. Looked up from germline, CDR1 is SNHLY and CDR2 is FYNNEI. The chain's CDR3 is CASTGPRLAEGETQYF. The DNA for the CDR3 is TGTGCCAGCACCGGACCCCGGCTAGCGGAGGGAGAGACCCAGTACTTC.

The chain links TRBV6-5 to TRBJ1-6; TRBD1 is a possible D gene (5 bases). V was trimmed by 2 bases and J by 5 bases, leaving 13 bases between them. The CDR3 totals 16 residues. The germline gives CDR1 MNHEY, CDR2 SVGAGI. The CDR3 reads CASSYGGGNHNSPLHF. CDR3 DNA sequence: TGTGCCAGCAGTTACGGGGGGGGGAACCATAATTCACCCCTCCACTTT.

The gene calls are TRBV5-5 and TRBJ2-3; D gene ambiguous. Germline CDR1 and CDR2: SGHKS and YYEKEE (reference sequence). There are 14 residues in the CDR3. The V gene lost 4 bases and the J gene lost 3 bases, with 12 bases spanning the gap. In nucleotides, the CDR3 is TGTGCCAGCAGCCTTAGGTCGGAGACAGATACGCAGTATTTT. Amino acids: CASSLRSETDTQYF.

This chain joins TRBV2 and TRBJ2-2; D could derive from TRBD1 or TRBD2 (5 bases each). The V and J ends lost 0 bases and 4 bases respectively, with 9 bases between them. This CDR3 is 15 amino acids long. Germline V lookup: CDR1 SNHLY, CDR2 FYNNEI. Here the CDR3 reads CASSEAGPITGELFF. Written as DNA, the CDR3 is TGTGCCAGCAGTGAAGCGGGACCGATCACCGGGGAGCTGTTTTTT.

This chain connects TRBV11-2 to TRBJ1-2; D gene unclear. Germline CDR1 reads SGHAT; CDR2 reads FQNNGV. Trimming removed 1 base at V and 4 bases at J, with 7 bases between. The CDR3 extends over 13 amino acids. The DNA for the CDR3 is TGTGCCAGCAGCTTAGCAGCCCTCTATGGCTACACCTTC. This gives the protein CASSLAALYGYTF.

This chain connects TRBV30 to TRBJ2-7; TRBD2 matches at 7 bases. Trimming at V came to 4 bases and at J to 2 bases, leaving 5 bases not matched to a gene. The germline V gene encodes CDR1 GTSNPN and CDR2 SVGIG (reference sequence). The CDR3 has 13 amino acids. CDR3 DNA sequence: TGTGCCTGGACAACGGGGGGACCCTACGAGCAGTACTTC. Translated: CAWTTGGPYEQYF.

The V and J genes are TRBV29-1 and TRBJ1-2; 7 bases fit TRBD1. The germline CDR1 and CDR2 sequences are SQVTM and ANQGSEA. Unmatched junction bases numbered 9, after V lost 6 bases and J lost 2 bases. The CDR3 sequence is 14 residues long. CDR3 coding DNA: TGCAGCGTAGCCTCAGGGGGAGGAAACTATGGCTACACCTTC. Amino acids: CSVASGGGNYGYTF.

This chain joins TRBV2 and TRBJ1-1; no definite D call. Germline V gives CDR1 SNHLY, CDR2 FYNNEI. V was clipped by 8 bases and J by 0 bases, with 10 bases between them. The CDR3 is 13 amino acids. The CDR3 DNA follows: TGTGCCAGCGTGAGTGTGTTGAACACTGAAGCTTTCTTT. Translation gives CASVSVLNTEAFF.

J is TRBJ2-5 and V is TRBV5-1, with D possibly matching TRBD2 (5 bases). The CDR3 contains 15 residues. Germline loops: CDR1 SGHRS, CDR2 YFSETQ. V lost 3 bases to trimming and J lost 4 bases, with 16 bases between them. CDR3 protein: CASSSTLLVRETQYF. The CDR3 region has the DNA TGCGCCAGCAGCTCTACTCTACTAGTCCGAGAGACCCAGTACTTC. Full variable domain (remainder filled in from reference TRBV5-1 and TRBJ2-5): KAGVTQTPRYLIKTRGQQVTLSCSPISGHRSVSWYQQTPGQGLQFLFEYFSETQRNKGNFPGRFSGRQFSNSRSEMNVSTLELGDSALYLCASSSTLLVRETQYFGPGTRLLVL.

The chain links TRBV4-1 to TRBJ2-4; D tentatively reads TRBD1 or TRBD2 (6 bases each). Trimming took off 2 bases at V and 6 bases at J, with 17 bases between the two ends. CDR3 length equals 16 residues. The germline gives CDR1 MGHRA, CDR2 YSYEKL. This CDR3 is CASSQSEGGHLNIQYF. In DNA form, the CDR3 reads TGCGCCAGCAGCCAAAGCGAGGGGGGACACCTAAACATTCAGTACTTC.

This clone was seen only once. The rearrangement uses TRBV7-2 and TRBJ1-3; tentative D call: TRBD1 (6 bases). With 5 bases removed from V and 4 bases from J, the gap between germline ends came to 18 bases. The CDR3 has 16 amino acids. Germline V gene sequence: CDR1 SGHTA, CDR2 FQGNSA. The CDR3 reads CASSPPPGASGNTIYF. The CDR3 region has the DNA TGTGCCAGCAGCCCACCTCCGGGGGCATCGGGAAACACCATATATTTT.

This chain joins TRBV2 and TRBJ1-1, with D unclear. The CDR3 is 14 amino acids. Trimming stripped 7 bases from V and 1 base from J, with 13 bases between. CDR1 is SNHLY, CDR2 FYNNEI, per germline. This CDR3 reads CASNTDSGNTEAFF. The DNA of the CDR3 is TGTGCCAGCAACACCGACTCAGGGAACACTGAAGCTTTCTTT.

The chain employs TRBV19 and TRBJ1-1, with TRBD1 matching 9 bases. The CDR3 covers 13 residues. Per the germline V gene, CDR1 is LNHDA and CDR2 is SQIVND (reference sequence). Germline trimming cut 10 bases from V and 3 bases from J; bases unmatched to any gene: 6. CDR3 protein: CATRDRAYTEAFF. DNA of the CDR3: TGTGCCACCAGGGACAGGGCATACACTGAAGCTTTCTTT. Together with reference TRBV19 and TRBJ1-1, the CDR3 gives the full variable domain: DGGITQSPKYLFRKEGQNVTLSCEQNLNHDAMYWYRQDPGQGLRLIYYSQIVNDFQKGDIAEGYSVSREKKESFPLTVTSAQKNPTAFYLCATRDRAYTEAFFGQGTRLTVV.

This clone showed up just once. V is TRBV27 and J is TRBJ2-5, with 7 nucleotides matching TRBD2. This CDR3 spans 16 amino acids. CDR1 and CDR2 (germline): MNHEY, SMNVEV (reference sequence). Trimming cost V 6 bases and J 6 bases; bases outside gene matches: 16. The CDR3 reads CASSDLLTGGVKTQYF. For the CDR3, the DNA is TGTGCCAGCAGCGACCTCCTCACGGGGGGTGTTAAGACCCAGTACTTC.

The chain is built from TRBV2 and TRBJ2-2; tentatively, D is TRBD1 (6 bases). Germline CDR1 SNHLY, CDR2 FYNNEI. This CDR3 spans 15 amino acids. The V gene lost 2 bases and the J gene lost 2 bases, with 9 bases spanning the gap. In DNA form, the CDR3 reads TGTGCCAGCAGTGAACAGGGGCCTAACACCGGGGAGCTGTTTTTT. Amino acids: CASSEQGPNTGELFF.

This clone was observed a single time. This chain joins TRBV2 and TRBJ1-5; TRBD1 matches 7 bases. Germline V CDR1 and CDR2: SNHLY, FYNNEI. Trimming took 4 bases from V and 3 from J; bases not matched to a gene: 3. The CDR3 contains 14 residues. In DNA, the CDR3 is TGTGCCAGCAGTGGCGGGACAGACAATCAGCCCCAGCATTTT. Translation gives CASSGGTDNQPQHF.

The chain recombines TRBV5-4 with TRBJ2-1, with 9 bases that match TRBD1. The CDR3 runs 15 residues. The junction had 5 bases not matched to a gene; V was cut back by 5 bases and J by 2 bases. Germline V lookup: CDR1 SGHNT, CDR2 YYREEE (reference sequence). CDR3 residues: CASRRTGDTYNEQFF. CDR3 nucleotides: TGTGCCAGCAGGCGGACAGGGGACACCTACAATGAGCAGTTCTTC. Combining the CDR3 with reference TRBV5-4 and TRBJ2-1 gives the whole variable domain ETGVTQSPTHLIKTRGQQVTLRCSSQSGHNTVSWYQQALGQGPQFIFQYYREEENGRGNFPPRFSGLQFPNYSSELNVNALELDDSALYLCASRRTGDTYNEQFFGPGTRLTVL.